This TCR beta chain appears in the sequencing data of a study of T-cell memory formation after mild COVID-19. On the study more broadly: Largely donor-specific sequence clusters came from two donors.

Germline V lookup: CDR1 SGHAT, CDR2 FQNNGV. V lost 4 bases, J lost 4 bases, and 16 bases lay in between. The CDR3 totals 15 residues. This clonotype has more than one count but fewer than ten. Its antigen remains unknown. Study results and caveats: Of the contracting clones, CD4+ ones lay mainly in CM and EM, and CD8+ ones in EMRA. The second-wave clones peaking on day 37 were not confirmed as SARS-CoV-2-specific. Pre-infection memory contained some responding clones, which suggested that cross-reactive memory had joined.

TCRdb re-derived calls from the 5' RACE reads in MiXCR, one entry per CDR3 protein. Among about 360,000 distinct CDR3 sequences listed, approximately 15% were seen once. The sample comprised PBMCs or a T cell subset sorted from them (not recorded which). The chain recombines TRBV11-2 with TRBJ2-5; the D gene is possibly TRBD2 (5 bases). This receptor was identified in a man aged 18 to 35 who had mild COVID-19 (a few samples of this study predate the infection). Cell type and time point are not known. The CDR3 DNA is TGTGCCAGCAGCTCTAGCCCGGGGTCTGGAGAGACCCAGTACTTC. It specifies CASSSSPGSGETQYF.